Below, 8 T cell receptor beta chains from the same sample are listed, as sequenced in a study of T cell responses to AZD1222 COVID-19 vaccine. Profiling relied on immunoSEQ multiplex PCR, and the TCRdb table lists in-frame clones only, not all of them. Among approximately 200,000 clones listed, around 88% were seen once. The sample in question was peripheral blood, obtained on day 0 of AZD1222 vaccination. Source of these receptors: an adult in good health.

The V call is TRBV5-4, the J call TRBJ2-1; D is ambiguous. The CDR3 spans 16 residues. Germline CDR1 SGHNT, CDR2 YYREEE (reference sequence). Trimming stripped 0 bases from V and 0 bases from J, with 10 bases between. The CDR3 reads CASSLGGPNSYNEQFF. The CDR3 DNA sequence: TGTGCCAGCAGCTTGGGGGGTCCCAACTCCTACAATGAGCAGTTCTTC.

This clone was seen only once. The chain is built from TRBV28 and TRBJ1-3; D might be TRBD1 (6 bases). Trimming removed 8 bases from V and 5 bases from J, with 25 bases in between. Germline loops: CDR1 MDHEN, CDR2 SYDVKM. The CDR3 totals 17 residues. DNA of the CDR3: TGTGCCAGCTCCCCCCCTACCCGCCGCGACAGGCGAAACACCATATATTTT. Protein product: CASSPPTRRDRRNTIYF.

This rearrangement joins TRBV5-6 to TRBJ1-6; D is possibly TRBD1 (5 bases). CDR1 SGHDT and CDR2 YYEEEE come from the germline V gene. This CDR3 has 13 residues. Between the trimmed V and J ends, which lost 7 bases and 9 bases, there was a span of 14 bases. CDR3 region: CASQAGGGSPLHF. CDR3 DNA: TGTGCCAGCCAAGCGGGGGGAGGTTCACCCCTCCACTTT.

CDR3 sequence: CASSLLHAGGAGELFF. The CDR3 DNA follows: TGTGCCAGCAGCCTCCTACACGCCGGAGGCGCCGGGGAGCTGTTTTTT. V gene TRBV9 combines with J gene TRBJ2-2, with D perhaps matching TRBD2 (5 bases). The CDR3 sequence is 16 residues long. Trimming removed 4 bases from V and 6 bases from J, with 19 bases in between. Germline V lookup: CDR1 SGDLS, CDR2 YYNGEE. Full variable domain (missing parts from reference TRBV9 and TRBJ2-2): DSGVTQTPKHLITATGQRVTLRCSPRSGDLSVYWYQQSLDQGLQFLIQYYNGEERAKGNILERFSAQQFPDLHSELNLSSLELGDSALYFCASSLLHAGGAGELFFGEGSRLTVL.

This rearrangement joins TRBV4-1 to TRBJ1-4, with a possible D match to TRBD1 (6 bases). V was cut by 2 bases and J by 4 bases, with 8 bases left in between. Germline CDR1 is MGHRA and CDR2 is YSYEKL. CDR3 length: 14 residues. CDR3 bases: TGCGCCAGCAGCCAAAGGGGGGGTAATGAAAAACTGTTTTTT. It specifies CASSQRGGNEKLFF.

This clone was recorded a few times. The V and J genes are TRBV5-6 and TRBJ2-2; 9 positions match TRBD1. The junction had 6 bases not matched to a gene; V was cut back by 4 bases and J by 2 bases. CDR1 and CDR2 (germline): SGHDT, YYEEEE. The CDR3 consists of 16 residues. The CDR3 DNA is TGTGCCAGCAGCCCCTGGGACAGGGCAAACACCGGGGAGCTGTTTTTT. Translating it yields CASSPWDRANTGELFF. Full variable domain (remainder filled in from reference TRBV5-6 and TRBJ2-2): DAGVTQSPTHLIKTRGQQVTLRCSPKSGHDTVSWYQQALGQGPQFIFQYYEEEERQRGNFPDRFSGHQFPNYSSELNVNALLLGDSALYLCASSPWDRANTGELFFGEGSRLTVL.

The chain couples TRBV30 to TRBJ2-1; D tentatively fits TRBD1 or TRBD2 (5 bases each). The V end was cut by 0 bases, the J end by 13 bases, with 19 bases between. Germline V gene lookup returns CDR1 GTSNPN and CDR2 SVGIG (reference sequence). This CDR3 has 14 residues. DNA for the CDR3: TGTGCCTGGAGTGTAGGGGTAACTAGTGGATCCCAGTTCTTC. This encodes CAWSVGVTSGSQFF. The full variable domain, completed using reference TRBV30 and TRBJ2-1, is SQTIHQWPATLVQPVGSPLSLECTVEGTSNPNLYWYRQAAGRGLQLLFYSVGIGQISSEVPQNLSASRPQDRQFILSSKKLLLSDSGFYLCAWSVGVTSGSQFFGPGTRLTVL.

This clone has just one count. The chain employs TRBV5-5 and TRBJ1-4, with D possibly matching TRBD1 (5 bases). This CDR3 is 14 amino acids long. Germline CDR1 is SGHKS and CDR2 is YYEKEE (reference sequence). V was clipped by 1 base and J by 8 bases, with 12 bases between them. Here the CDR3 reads CASSLIQGREKLFF. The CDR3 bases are TGTGCCAGCAGCTTGATCCAGGGTAGGGAAAAACTGTTTTTT.